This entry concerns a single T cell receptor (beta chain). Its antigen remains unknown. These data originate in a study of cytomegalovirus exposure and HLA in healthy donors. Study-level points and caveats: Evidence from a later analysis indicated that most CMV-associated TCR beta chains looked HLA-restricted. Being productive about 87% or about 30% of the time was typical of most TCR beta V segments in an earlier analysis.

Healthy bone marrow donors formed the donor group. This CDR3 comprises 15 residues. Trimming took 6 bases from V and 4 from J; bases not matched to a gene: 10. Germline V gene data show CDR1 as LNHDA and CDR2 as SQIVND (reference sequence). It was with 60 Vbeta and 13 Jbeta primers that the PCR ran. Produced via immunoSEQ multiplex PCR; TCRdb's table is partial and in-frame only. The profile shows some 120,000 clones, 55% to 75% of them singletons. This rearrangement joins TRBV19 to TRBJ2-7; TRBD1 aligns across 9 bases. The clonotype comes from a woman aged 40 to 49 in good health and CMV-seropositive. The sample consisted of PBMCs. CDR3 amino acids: CASRNPGQGRYEQYF. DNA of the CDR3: TGTGCCAGTAGAAACCCGGGACAGGGAAGATACGAGCAGTACTTC.